This entry lists 23 T cell receptor beta chains sequenced from one sample in a study of blood T cell repertoires in COVID-19. Data came from immunoSEQ multiplex PCR; TCRdb stores just in-frame clones and leaves some out. The table has a few hundred thousand clones, 80% to 90% seen once; the top ten hold about 10%. Sequencing used peripheral blood. The receptors derive from a woman aged 25-40 years with COVID-19, enrolled during active disease.

This clone was counted once. This chain joins TRBV6-5 and TRBJ2-1; no firm D call. The V gene's germline CDR1 is MNHEY and CDR2 SVGAGI. This CDR3 comprises 13 residues. Trimming took 2 bases from V and 7 from J, leaving 9 bases between them. Written as DNA, the CDR3 is TGTGCCAGCAGTTACGCGCTTTCTAATGAGCAGTTCTTC. This translates into CASSYALSNEQFF.

This clone was recorded only once. The chain carries TRBV6-5 and TRBJ2-7; D remains ambiguous. V shed 7 bases and J shed 7 bases, with 20 bases lying between them. CDR3 length: 14 amino acids. Germline V gene sequence: CDR1 MNHEY, CDR2 SVGAGI. CDR3 nucleotide sequence: TGTGCCAGCAAAAAAAGACACGCGTTTGGAGAGCAGTACTTC. Its translation is CASKKRHAFGEQYF.

The chain uses TRBV5-1 and TRBJ2-3; tentatively, D is TRBD1 (6 bases). From germline, CDR1 is SGHRS and CDR2 YFSETQ. CDR3 size: 17 residues. V was cut by 0 bases and J by 6 bases, with 20 bases left in between. DNA for the CDR3: TGCGCCAGCAGCTTGGTCGAAGGCGGGCCTCAGGGGGATACGCAGTATTTT. This codes for CASSLVEGGPQGDTQYF.

The rearrangement links TRBV19 to TRBJ2-5; TRBD1 aligns across 7 bases. The CDR3 loop spans 11 amino acids. V trimming: 10 bases; J trimming: 5 bases; junction bases outside the gene matches: 4. The germline V gene has CDR1 LNHDA and CDR2 SQIVND (reference sequence). CDR3 sequence: CATGQAETQYF. CDR3 nucleotides: TGTGCCACCGGACAGGCGGAGACCCAGTACTTC.

The V and J genes are TRBV30 and TRBJ1-1; the match to TRBD1 covers 7 bases. V dropped 4 bases and J dropped 4; count of bases not matched to a gene: 12. CDR3 length: 15 amino acids. Germline CDR1 reads GTSNPN; CDR2 reads SVGIG (reference sequence). The CDR3 sequence is CAWNKRRQGVTEAFF. CDR3 DNA sequence: TGTGCCTGGAATAAAAGGAGACAGGGCGTCACTGAAGCTTTCTTT.

This chain connects TRBV5-4 to TRBJ2-1, with 12 nucleotides matching TRBD1. The germline gives CDR1 SGHNT, CDR2 YYREEE (reference sequence). This CDR3 is 15 amino acids long. Trimming took 4 bases from V and 9 from J; bases not matched to a gene: 8. The CDR3 coding sequence is TGTGCCAGCAGCCCTCCGGGACAGGGGGCCAGTGAGCAGTTCTTC. Protein: CASSPPGQGASEQFF. The full variable domain, in which reference TRBV5-4 and TRBJ2-1 provide the parts outside the CDR3, is ETGVTQSPTHLIKTRGQQVTLRCSSQSGHNTVSWYQQALGQGPQFIFQYYREEENGRGNFPPRFSGLQFPNYSSELNVNALELDDSALYLCASSPPGQGASEQFFGPGTRLTVL.

The rearrangement links TRBV2 to TRBJ1-2, with TRBD1 matching 8 bases. The germline V gene encodes CDR1 SNHLY and CDR2 FYNNEI. The V and J ends lost 5 bases and 7 bases, in that order; junction bases with no gene match: 6. The CDR3 totals 13 residues. In DNA, the CDR3 is TGTGCCAGCAGTCTGGACAGGGACCTTGGCTACACCTTC. This sequence encodes CASSLDRDLGYTF.

This chain uses TRBV29-1 with TRBJ1-3, with D uncertain. CDR3 length equals 12 residues. Trimming removed 7 bases at V and 9 bases at J, with 16 bases between. CDR1 and CDR2 (germline): SQVTM, ANQGSEA. The CDR3 DNA reads TGCAGCGCTCCCGACATTACCGGCACCATATATTTT. Translating it yields CSAPDITGTIYF. Using reference TRBV29-1 and TRBJ1-3 for the parts outside the CDR3, the full variable domain is SAVISQKPSRDICQRGTSLTIQCQVDSQVTMMFWYRQQPGQSLTLIATANQGSEATYESGFVIDKFPISRPNLTFSTLTVSNMSPEDSSIYLCSAPDITGTIYFGEGSWLTVV.

This chain links TRBV2 with TRBJ2-7; a possible D gene is TRBD1 (5 bases). CDR3 length equals 12 residues. CDR1 and CDR2 from the germline V gene are SNHLY and FYNNEI. Trimming left V 4 bases short and J 9 bases short, with 13 bases between. CDR3 nucleotide sequence: TGTGCCAGCAGTGTAAAACCGCAGGGGCAGTACTTC. This gives the protein CASSVKPQGQYF.

This clone was picked up one time. As DNA, the CDR3 is TGCAGCGCTCAGCGGGGCAGCTCCTACGAGCAGTACTTC. Encoded protein: CSAQRGSSYEQYF. V usage is TRBV29-1 and J usage is TRBJ2-7, with 7 bases lining up with TRBD2. Trimming cost V 7 bases and J 0 bases; bases outside gene matches: 6. Per germline, CDR1 SQVTM and CDR2 ANQGSEA. CDR3 length: 13 amino acids.

This chain links TRBV30 with TRBJ2-7; tentative D call: TRBD2 (7 bases). Germline CDR1 and CDR2: GTSNPN and SVGIG (reference sequence). The V and J ends lost 8 bases and 6 bases respectively, with 20 bases between them. The CDR3 is 13 amino acids. CDR3 in DNA: TGTGCCGCTAATCCGGGGGGAGGGGGCGAGCAGTACTTC. This gives the protein CAANPGGGGEQYF. The variable domain in full, with the rest retrieved from reference TRBV30 and TRBJ2-7, is SQTIHQWPATLVQPVGSPLSLECTVEGTSNPNLYWYRQAAGRGLQLLFYSVGIGQISSEVPQNLSASRPQDRQFILSSKKLLLSDSGFYLCAANPGGGGEQYFGPGTRLTVT.

V is TRBV6-5 and J is TRBJ1-5; TRBD1 might be the D (6 bases). The CDR3 has 14 residues. V shed 8 bases and J shed 6 bases, with 17 bases lying between them. Per the germline V gene, CDR1 is MNHEY and CDR2 is SVGAGI. The CDR3 bases are TGTGCCAGCGGGAATCAGGGGTCAGCTCAGCCCCAGCATTTT. As protein: CASGNQGSAQPQHF.

J is TRBJ2-1 and V is TRBV24-1, with a weak D call TRBD1 (6 bases). V shed 8 bases and J shed 0 bases, with 13 bases lying between them. The germline CDR1 and CDR2 sequences are KGHDR and SFDVKD. The CDR3 has 15 residues. The chain's CDR3 is CATTNREFSYNEQFF. The CDR3 coding sequence is TGTGCCACCACTAACAGGGAATTCTCCTACAATGAGCAGTTCTTC.

This clone was detected a few times. The rearrangement joins TRBV5-1 to TRBJ2-1; 13 bases map to TRBD2. V shed 3 bases and J 12 bases; nucleotides not matched to a gene: 12. The CDR3 sequence is 16 residues long. Germline lookup yields CDR1 SGHRS and CDR2 YFSETQ. The CDR3 nucleotides are TGCGCCAGCAGCTCTTCCGGGACTAGCGGGATGTACGGGCAGTTCTTC. Protein sequence: CASSSSGTSGMYGQFF.

This sequence joins TRBV25-1 and TRBJ1-1, with a tentative D call TRBD1 (5 bases). The CDR3 runs 11 residues. Germline-derived CDR1 and CDR2 are MGHDK and SYGVNS. V gave up 6 bases and J gave up 6 bases, with 8 bases separating them. The CDR3 loop is CASSGGSEAFF. DNA for the CDR3: TGTGCCAGCAGCGGGGGGTCTGAAGCTTTCTTT.

The chain combines TRBV30 with TRBJ2-1, with a tentative D call TRBD1 (5 bases). CDR3 size: 13 residues. V was clipped by 3 bases and J by 4 bases, with 10 bases between them. Germline-derived CDR1 and CDR2 are GTSNPN and SVGIG (reference sequence). The CDR3 DNA reads as TGTGCCTGGAGGGGGCGGTTATACAATGAGCAGTTCTTC. This codes for CAWRGRLYNEQFF.

This clone has just one count. Other DNA sequences of this sample code for an identical CDR3. CDR3 in amino acids: CASSVGQGGLYEQYF. The CDR3 DNA reads as TGTGCCAGCAGCGTAGGACAGGGGGGCCTCTACGAGCAGTACTTC. This chain uses TRBV9 with TRBJ2-7; 9 nucleotides align to TRBD1. CDR1 and CDR2 from the germline V gene are SGDLS and YYNGEE. The V and J ends lost 0 bases and 3 bases, in that order; junction bases with no gene match: 4. CDR3 size: 15 residues. Full variable domain (missing parts from reference TRBV9 and TRBJ2-7): DSGVTQTPKHLITATGQRVTLRCSPRSGDLSVYWYQQSLDQGLQFLIQYYNGEERAKGNILERFSAQQFPDLHSELNLSSLELGDSALYFCASSVGQGGLYEQYFGPGTRLTVT.

The CDR3 region has the DNA TGTGCCTGGAGCGGGGCTAGCGGGGGGACCCAGTACTTC. This gives the protein CAWSGASGGTQYF. The gene calls are TRBV30 and TRBJ2-5, with TRBD2 matching over 10 bases. With 3 bases clipped from V and 7 bases from J, the junction kept 5 bases outside the gene matches. This CDR3 has 13 amino acids. Per the germline V gene, CDR1 is GTSNPN and CDR2 is SVGIG (reference sequence).

The chain uses TRBV4-3 and TRBJ1-2; the D gene is possibly TRBD1 (6 bases). Germline CDR1 reads LGHNA; CDR2 reads YSLEER. The CDR3 contains 15 residues. V was shortened by 2 bases and J by 2 bases, with 12 bases between the two germline ends. The CDR3 DNA follows: TGCGCCAGCAGCCAAACTACAGGGACGAACTATGGCTACACCTTC. It encodes CASSQTTGTNYGYTF.

The chain combines TRBV5-1 with TRBJ1-1; tentative D call: TRBD1 (5 bases). This CDR3 has 15 amino acids. V was clipped by 4 bases and J by 2 bases, with 15 bases between them. The germline gives CDR1 SGHRS, CDR2 YFSETQ. In DNA, the CDR3 is TGCGCCAGCAGCCCCCTTCCCGACAGAAACACTGAAGCTTTCTTT. It yields the protein CASSPLPDRNTEAFF. Drawing the rest from reference TRBV5-1 and TRBJ1-1, the complete variable domain is KAGVTQTPRYLIKTRGQQVTLSCSPISGHRSVSWYQQTPGQGLQFLFEYFSETQRNKGNFPGRFSGRQFSNSRSEMNVSTLELGDSALYLCASSPLPDRNTEAFFGQGTRLTVV.

V gene TRBV6-5 combines with J gene TRBJ2-3; tentatively, D is TRBD1 (6 bases). This CDR3 region has 13 residues. Between the trimmed V and J ends, which lost 6 bases and 4 bases, there was a span of 11 bases. The germline V gene encodes CDR1 MNHEY and CDR2 SVGAGI. CDR3 sequence: CASRDGTPDTQYF. CDR3 in DNA: TGTGCCAGCAGGGACGGGACACCAGATACGCAGTATTTT.

This clone appeared once. The rearrangement uses TRBV27 and TRBJ2-4, with 8 positions matching TRBD2. The germline CDR1 and CDR2 sequences are MNHEY and SMNVEV (reference sequence). The ends lost 7 bases at V and 11 bases at J; junction bases unmatched: 4. There are 11 residues in the CDR3. CDR3 amino acids: CASTGGELQYF. CDR3 nucleotides: TGTGCCAGCACCGGGGGGGAGCTTCAGTACTTC.

J is TRBJ2-4 and V is TRBV11-2; 7 bases map to TRBD1. Unmatched junction bases numbered 6, after V lost 5 bases and J lost 2 bases. Germline V CDR1 and CDR2: SGHAT, FQNNGV. This CDR3 is 15 amino acids long. The CDR3 nucleotides are TGTGCCAGCAGCACCCGCAGGGGGACCAAAAACATTCAGTACTTC. It translates to CASSTRRGTKNIQYF.